This TCR beta chain was recovered during a study of blood T cell repertoires in COVID-19. Authors' processing steps: Researchers report that nucleated cell counts were estimated from reference gene primer amplification. This table comes from immunoSEQ multiplex PCR, and its TCRdb copy is limited to in-frame clones, with some not included. V, J and clone size were drawn from that table, and D and trimming were deduced from the DNA. In the table there are some 350,000 clones, over 75% of which are singletons. Sequencing was carried out using PBMCs or T cells enriched from blood (not recorded which). The TCR comes from a man aged 18 to 30 who had recovered from COVID-19.

CDR3 in DNA: TGCGCCAGCAGCTTGGCCCCCGGACTTCGGGGGGGCACAGATACGCAGTATTTT. Translated: CASSLAPGLRGGTDTQYF. The V call is TRBV5-1, the J call TRBJ2-3, with 7 bases fitting TRBD2. The germline V gene encodes CDR1 SGHRS and CDR2 YFSETQ. The CDR3 loop spans 18 amino acids. Trimming at V came to 0 bases and at J to 1 base, leaving 11 bases not matched to a gene.